A selection of T cell receptor beta chains follows, all from one sample in a study of blood T cell repertoires in COVID-19. Produced via immunoSEQ multiplex PCR; TCRdb's table is partial and in-frame only. The data show roughly 33,000 clones, about nine tenths seen once. The sequenced sample was peripheral blood. All receptors derive from a man older than 75 with active COVID-19. Each CDR3 is given with its conserved first and last residue. D genes are given only for firm matches. Some rows mark clone size as missing; the rest say once, few, many or name a class of expanded clone.

D gene,V gene,clone size,J gene,CDR3 protein,CDR3 DNA
TRBD2,TRBV18,.,TRBJ2-5,CASSPSGGRETQYF,TGTGCCAGCTCACCGTCGGGGGGTCGAGAGACCCAGTACTTC
.,TRBV7-2,.,TRBJ2-7,CASSQKVGPYEQYF,TGTGCCAGCAGCCAGAAGGTTGGGCCCTACGAGCAGTACTTC
.,TRBV11-2,.,TRBJ2-4,CASSLGRGRKYF,TGTGCCAGCAGCTTGGGGCGGGGACGGAAGTACTTC
TRBD2,TRBV5-6,.,TRBJ2-5,CASSFELAGAETQYF,TGTGCCAGCAGCTTTGAACTAGCGGGAGCAGAGACCCAGTACTTC
.,TRBV27,.,TRBJ1-6,CASRGQGNYNSPLHF,TGTGCCAGCAGAGGGCAGGGAAACTATAATTCACCCCTCCACTTT
TRBD1,TRBV6-5,once,TRBJ2-7,CASSSQGDRGTYEQYF,TGTGCCAGCAGTTCTCAGGGGGACAGGGGGACCTACGAGCAGTACTTC
.,TRBV5-1,.,TRBJ2-3,CASSPTAGTDTQYF,TGCGCCAGCAGCCCGACCGCGGGGACAGATACGCAGTATTTT
.,TRBV6-6,once,TRBJ2-7,CASRKGDEQYF,TGTGCCAGCAGAAAGGGAGACGAGCAGTACTTC
TRBD1,TRBV24-1,.,TRBJ2-2,CATSAHIGQAYTGELFF,TGTGCCACCAGTGCCCATATTGGACAGGCGTACACCGGGGAGCTGTTTTTT
.,TRBV10-2,few,TRBJ2-1,CASLDRTNEQFF,TGCGCCAGCTTAGACAGGACCAATGAGCAGTTCTTC
.,TRBV9,.,TRBJ2-3,CASSRDTDTQYF,TGTGCCAGCAGCCGAGACACAGATACGCAGTATTTT
.,TRBV11-2,.,TRBJ2-5,CASSFFPQETQYF,TGTGCCAGCAGCTTCTTTCCTCAAGAGACCCAGTACTTC
TRBD2,TRBV11-2,.,TRBJ2-1,CASSLRLAGGFEQFF,TGTGCCAGCAGCTTAAGGCTAGCGGGAGGGTTTGAGCAGTTCTTC
TRBD1,TRBV28,.,TRBJ1-6,CASSTPGQGTSPLHF,TGTGCCAGCAGTACCCCGGGACAGGGAACCTCACCCCTCCACTTT
.,TRBV4-3,.,TRBJ2-2,CASSQWVASRAGELFF,TGCGCCAGCAGCCAGTGGGTGGCCAGTCGGGCCGGGGAGCTGTTTTTT
TRBD2,TRBV7-2,.,TRBJ2-3,CASSLRSSGPADTQYF,TGTGCCAGCAGCTTAAGGTCTAGCGGCCCAGCCGATACGCAGTATTTT
.,TRBV6-1,.,TRBJ1-2,CASSEARRTATNYGYTF,TGTGCCAGCAGTGAAGCCCGCCGGACAGCTACTAACTATGGCTACACCTTC
TRBD2,TRBV29-1,.,TRBJ2-1,CSGKRGYNEQFF,TGCAGCGGGAAGCGGGGCTACAATGAGCAGTTCTTC
.,TRBV15,once,TRBJ1-2,CATSNRQGNYGYTF,TGTGCCACCAGTAACCGTCAGGGGAACTATGGCTACACCTTC
.,TRBV30,.,TRBJ1-3,CAWSVSGGNTIYF,TGTGCCTGGAGTGTGTCCGGTGGAAACACCATATATTTT
.,TRBV7-9,.,TRBJ1-1,CASSSGRREAFF,TGTGCCAGCAGCTCAGGGCGCCGGGAAGCTTTCTTT
TRBD2,TRBV6-2/TRBV6-3,.,TRBJ2-7,CASSRAGGPYEQYF,TGTGCCAGCAGTAGAGCGGGAGGGCCCTACGAGCAGTACTTC
.,TRBV13,.,TRBJ2-5,CASSGRTVTQETQYF,TGTGCCAGCAGCGGAAGGACAGTAACCCAAGAGACCCAGTACTTC
TRBD1,TRBV6-5,.,TRBJ2-1,CASSPNQGAGEQFF,TGTGCCAGCAGTCCGAATCAGGGGGCAGGGGAGCAGTTCTTC
.,TRBV15,.,TRBJ2-1,CATSRSGLAPNEQFF,TGTGCCACCAGCAGGAGCGGGCTAGCCCCCAATGAGCAGTTCTTC
.,TRBV21-1,.,TRBJ2-3,CASSKGEISTDTQYF,TGTGCCAGCAGCAAAGGAGAAATAAGCACAGATACGCAGTATTTT
.,TRBV24-1,.,TRBJ1-2,CATSGGYGYTF,TGTGCCACCTCCGGGGGTTATGGCTACACCTTC
.,TRBV6-6,.,TRBJ2-7,CASSPRPGDSYEQYF,TGTGCCAGCAGCCCCCGGCCCGGGGATTCCTACGAGCAGTACTTC
.,TRBV5-1,.,TRBJ2-7,CASSLVPGLDYEQYF,TGCGCCAGCAGCTTGGTGCCCGGGTTGGACTACGAGCAGTACTTC
TRBD1,TRBV9,.,TRBJ2-1,CASSGGQGFSYNEQFF,TGTGCCAGCAGCGGTGGACAGGGATTCTCCTACAATGAGCAGTTCTTC
.,TRBV28,.,TRBJ1-3,CASSTPQFRSGNTIYF,TGTGCCAGCAGTACACCACAGTTCCGCTCTGGAAACACCATATATTTT
TRBD1,TRBV7-6,.,TRBJ2-7,CASSPGDRGYEQYF,TGTGCCAGCAGCCCGGGGGACAGGGGGTACGAGCAGTACTTC
TRBD2,TRBV5-1,once,TRBJ2-2,CASSFSGRVTGELFF,TGCGCCAGCAGCTTTAGCGGGAGGGTCACCGGGGAGCTGTTTTTT
.,TRBV19,.,TRBJ1-3,CASSWPGSGNTIYF,TGTGCCAGTAGTTGGCCAGGCTCTGGAAACACCATATATTTT
.,TRBV5-1,.,TRBJ1-2,CASSSSGTPTNYGYTF,TGCGCCAGCAGCTCCTCCGGGACACCAACTAACTATGGCTACACCTTC
TRBD1,TRBV7-8,.,TRBJ2-7,CASSFTGGLSYEQYF,TGTGCCAGCAGCTTTACAGGGGGGCTGTCCTACGAGCAGTACTTC
.,TRBV3-1/TRBV3-2,few,TRBJ1-6,CATSGSYNSPLHF,TGTGCCACCTCGGGCTCCTATAATTCACCCCTCCACTTT
.,TRBV6-5,.,TRBJ1-1,CASNWEGGRYTEAFF,TGTGCCAGCAACTGGGAGGGCGGACGGTACACTGAAGCTTTCTTT
TRBD2,TRBV4-2,.,TRBJ2-3,CASSLTSDRTDTQYF,TGTGCCAGCAGCCTAACTAGCGACCGCACAGATACGCAGTATTTT
TRBD2,TRBV7-9,.,TRBJ2-1,CASSPGLAGEQFF,TGTGCCAGCAGCCCCGGACTAGCTGGTGAGCAGTTCTTC
TRBD2,TRBV24-1,.,TRBJ2-3,CATSESNTGTSGYTQYF,TGTGCCACCAGTGAATCGAATACCGGGACTAGCGGATATACGCAGTATTTT
.,TRBV5-1,few,TRBJ2-1,CASSLAGAVYNEQFF,TGCGCCAGCAGCTTGGCGGGAGCGGTTTACAATGAGCAGTTCTTC
TRBD1,TRBV6-5,.,TRBJ1-5,CASTTIGGGNQPQHF,TGTGCCAGCACCACGATAGGGGGCGGCAATCAGCCCCAGCATTTT
.,TRBV11-2,.,TRBJ1-5,CASSPEIQPQHF,TGTGCCAGCAGCCCCGAGATCCAGCCCCAGCATTTT
TRBD1,TRBV28,.,TRBJ2-5,CASSPTFDRGFTQYF,TGTGCCAGCAGTCCCACCTTCGACAGGGGGTTTACCCAGTACTTC
.,TRBV28,medium-sized,TRBJ2-3,CASSFAQNTDTQYF,TGTGCCAGCAGTTTTGCCCAGAACACAGATACGCAGTATTTT
.,TRBV3-1/TRBV3-2,.,TRBJ1-1,CASSQGRGGITEAFF,TGTGCCAGCAGCCAGGGGAGGGGCGGGATAACTGAAGCTTTCTTT
.,TRBV6-6,.,TRBJ1-5,CASSSTGNQPQHF,TGTGCCAGCAGCTCGACTGGCAATCAGCCCCAGCATTTT
.,TRBV11-3,.,TRBJ2-1,CASSPQGLHEQFF,TGTGCCAGCAGCCCACAGGGATTGCATGAGCAGTTCTTC
.,TRBV11-2,few,TRBJ2-7,CASSFLSYEQYF,TGTGCCAGCAGCTTCCTCTCCTACGAGCAGTACTTC
TRBD1,TRBV5-1,.,TRBJ2-2,CASSIGWTGAGGELFF,TGCGCCAGCAGCATAGGTTGGACAGGGGCCGGCGGGGAGCTGTTTTTT
TRBD2,TRBV5-5,.,TRBJ2-5,CASSLGEGRQETQYF,TGTGCCAGCAGCTTGGGGGAGGGCCGGCAAGAGACCCAGTACTTC
TRBD1,TRBV6-6,.,TRBJ1-3,CASSLQGGLSGNTIYF,TGTGCCAGCAGTTTACAGGGGGGTCTCTCTGGAAACACCATATATTTT
.,TRBV5-1,.,TRBJ2-7,CASSSDWWSSYEQYF,TGCGCCAGCAGCTCCGACTGGTGGAGCTCCTACGAGCAGTACTTC
TRBD2,TRBV5-1,.,TRBJ2-2,CASTLASGFTGELFF,TGCGCCAGCACCTTGGCTAGCGGGTTCACCGGGGAGCTGTTTTTT
TRBD1,TRBV28,.,TRBJ2-1,CASSSPSDRGQVFDEQFF,TGTGCCAGCAGTTCCCCCTCGGACAGGGGGCAGGTCTTCGATGAGCAGTTCTTC
.,TRBV5-4,.,TRBJ2-5,CASSLKFQDWEGETQYF,TGTGCCAGCAGCTTGAAGTTCCAGGACTGGGAAGGAGAGACCCAGTACTTC
.,TRBV25-1,.,TRBJ2-1,CASSEPASSYNEQFF,TGTGCCAGCAGTGAACCTGCCAGCTCCTACAATGAGCAGTTCTTC